The sequence of this T cell receptor (beta chain) was determined in a study of T cell responses to AZD1222 COVID-19 vaccine (dated by TCRdb to about 2021). About the investigation overall: AZD1222 recipients given second doses at about 4 weeks or at about 12 weeks were pooled, since spike-specific TCR depth and breadth were not found to differ between the two schedules. TCR sequencing was performed for roughly 250 trial participants, of whom around 200 were given two doses of AZD1222 and around 25 were given two doses of MenACWY control vaccine. Trial participants were enrolled into age subgroups of 18-55, 56-69 and 70-plus years, which contained about 150, 28 and 57 TCR-sequenced participants, respectively.

Beyond this particular receptor, the publication reports: Most participants were white British and females outnumbered males, and the authors suggested that clonal diversity may have been underestimated. The 56-69-year group was small, and its depth increase did not reach significance, likely because of low power. A significant rise in spike-specific TCR breadth and depth was observed after two AZD1222 doses relative to day 0 and relative to MenACWY recipients. The whole spike protein was spanned by vaccine-associated CD4 TCRs, and dominant responses were seen in regions 160-218 and 743-854. Epitopes outside the regions mutated in the B.1.351 and B.1.1.7 variants were reportedly recognized by nearly half of the unique spike-specific TCRs. Because no day 14 peak-response samples were available, the repertoires could be characterized only after the peak T cell response. Only a handful of AZD1222 recipients were SARS-CoV-2 seropositive at baseline, limiting conclusions about previously exposed vaccinees.

To note about this clone: Its binding antigen is unknown. The sample holds no much larger clone one base away, and base qualities are not on file.

The time point label for this specimen denotes: baseline before first vaccination. Vaccinee samples came from UK trials COV001 and COV002, including a single-blind randomized controlled phase 2/3 trial of AZD1222 (ChAdOx1 nCoV-19) in healthy adults. For TCRbeta chain sequencing, PBMC samples from trial participants were taken at day 0 and at day 28 after the second dose. The CDR3 regions of human TCRbeta chains were subjected to immunosequencing. For the original study's pipeline: Repertoire TCRs were matched against a reference library of SARS-CoV-2-specific TCRs generated with the MIRA antigen-specificity platform. Breadth meant the fraction of unique TCRs that were SARS-CoV-2-associated, whereas depth meant the fraction of total T cells that were SARS-CoV-2-associated. Using the MIRA data, each spike-specific TCR was mapped to the spike region that the TCR reacts to and placed in a CD4 or CD8 class. Log10-transformed breadth and depth values were compared by one-way ANOVA with Sidak's multiple comparisons tests. TCRdb carries this immuneACCESS record with in-frame sequences only. Its versions omit some clonotypes, under half of them owing to an unresolved V gene in the studies checked, with the rest unexplained. V and J calls and clone size are as listed in that table; D and trimming were resolved from the DNA. The sample records about 180,000 clones, approximately 86% of which are singletons. Jointly, the top ten make up approximately 0.5% of the sample.

CDR1 and CDR2, looked up from the germline V gene, are SGDLS and YYNGEE. A distance of 14 bases separates the germline ends of V and J, which lose 0 bases and 5 bases respectively. Reading from cysteine to phenylalanine, the CDR3 counts 15 amino acids. Only the CDR3 region is kept as DNA, spanning 45 bases read in frame from base 1. This sample comprised peripheral blood, obtained on day 0 of AZD1222 vaccination. This TCR was recovered from an adult in good health. The rearrangement combines TRBV9 with TRBJ2-5; TRBD1 is possibly the D segment (5 matching bases). The DNA is as follows: TGTGCCAGCAGCGTAGAGGCGGCAGGGTTGGAGACCCAGTACTTC. Translated, it reads CASSVEAAGLETQYF.